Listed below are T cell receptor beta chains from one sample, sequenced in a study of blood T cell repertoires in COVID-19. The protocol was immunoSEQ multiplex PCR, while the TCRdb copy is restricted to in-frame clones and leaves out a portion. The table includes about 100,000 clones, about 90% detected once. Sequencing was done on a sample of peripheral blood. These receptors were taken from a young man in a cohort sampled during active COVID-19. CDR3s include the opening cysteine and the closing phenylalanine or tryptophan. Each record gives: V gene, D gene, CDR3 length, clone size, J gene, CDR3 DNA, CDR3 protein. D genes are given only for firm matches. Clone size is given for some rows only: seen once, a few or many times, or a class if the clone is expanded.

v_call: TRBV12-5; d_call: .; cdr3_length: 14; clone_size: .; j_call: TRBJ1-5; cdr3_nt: TGTGCTAGTGGTCCCCAGTATAGCAATCAGCCCCAGCATTTT; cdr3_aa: CASGPQYSNQPQHF
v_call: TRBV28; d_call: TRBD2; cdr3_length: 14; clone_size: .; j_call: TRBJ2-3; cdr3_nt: TGTGCCAGCAGGAGCGGGGGGCCTGTTGATACGCAGTATTTT; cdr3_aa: CASRSGGPVDTQYF
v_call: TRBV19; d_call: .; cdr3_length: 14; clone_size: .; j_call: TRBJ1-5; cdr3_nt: TGTGCCACTTCCACCCAGGGGAGCAATCAGCCCCAGCATTTT; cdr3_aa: CATSTQGSNQPQHF
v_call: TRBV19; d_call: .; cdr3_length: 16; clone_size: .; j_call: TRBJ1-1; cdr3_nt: TGTGCCAGTAGCATCCATCGTCTGGGAGCTCGGACTGAAGCTTTCTTT; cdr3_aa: CASSIHRLGARTEAFF
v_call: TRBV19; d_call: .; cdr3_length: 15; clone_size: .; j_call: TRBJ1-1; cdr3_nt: TGTGCCAGTAGTACCGCAGGGGCGCTGAACACTGAAGCTTTCTTT; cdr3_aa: CASSTAGALNTEAFF
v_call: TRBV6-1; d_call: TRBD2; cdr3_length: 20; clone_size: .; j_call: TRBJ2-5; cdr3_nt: TGTGCCAGCAGTGAATGGGGGACTAGCGGGGGAACGCAAACCCAAGAGACCCAGTACTTC; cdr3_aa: CASSEWGTSGGTQTQETQYF
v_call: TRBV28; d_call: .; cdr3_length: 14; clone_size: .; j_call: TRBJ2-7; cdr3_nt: TGTGCCAGCAGTCCGCAGACAGCCACCTACGAGCAGTACTTC; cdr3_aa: CASSPQTATYEQYF
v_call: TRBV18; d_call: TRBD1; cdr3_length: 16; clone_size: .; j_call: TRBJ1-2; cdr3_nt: TGTGCCAGCTCACCTTCCCAGCCTGGGACAGGCTATGGCTACACCTTC; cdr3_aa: CASSPSQPGTGYGYTF
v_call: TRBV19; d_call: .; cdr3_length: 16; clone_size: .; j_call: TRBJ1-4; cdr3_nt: TGTGCCAGTAGTCTACAGCCACTTGCAACTAATGAAAAACTGTTTTTT; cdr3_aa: CASSLQPLATNEKLFF
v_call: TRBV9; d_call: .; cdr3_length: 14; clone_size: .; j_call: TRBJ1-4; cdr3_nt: TGTGCCAGCAGCAAGACACCCACTAATGAAAAACTGTTTTTT; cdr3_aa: CASSKTPTNEKLFF
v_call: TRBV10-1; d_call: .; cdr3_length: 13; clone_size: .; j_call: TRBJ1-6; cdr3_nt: TGCGCCAGCAGTGAATCCGGGGTTTCACCCCTCCACTTT; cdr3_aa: CASSESGVSPLHF
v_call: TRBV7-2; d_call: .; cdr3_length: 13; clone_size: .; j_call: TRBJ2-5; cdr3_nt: TGTGCCAATGCTGTCTCGGGACAAGAGACCCAGTACTTC; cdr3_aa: CANAVSGQETQYF
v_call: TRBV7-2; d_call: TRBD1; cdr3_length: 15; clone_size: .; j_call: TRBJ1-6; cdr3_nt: TGTGCCAGCAGCCCTCGACAGGGGCGGAATTCACCCCTCCACTTT; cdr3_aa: CASSPRQGRNSPLHF
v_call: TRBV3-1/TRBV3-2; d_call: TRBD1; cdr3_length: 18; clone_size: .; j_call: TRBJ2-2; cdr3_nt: TGTGCCAGCAGACAATCCCTGGGACAGGGCACTAACACCGGGGAGCTGTTTTTT; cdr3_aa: CASRQSLGQGTNTGELFF
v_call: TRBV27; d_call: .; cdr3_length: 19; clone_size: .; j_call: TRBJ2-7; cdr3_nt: TGTGCCAGCAGTTTTTTCCTCCCGGGGGGCGATGGGATTCGCTACCAGCAGTACTTC; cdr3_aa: CASSFFLPGGDGIRYQQYF
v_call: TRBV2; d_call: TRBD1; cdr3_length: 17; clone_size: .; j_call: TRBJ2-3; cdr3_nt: TGTGCCAGCAGTATCTCACGACAGGGGGCGAGCACAGATACGCAGTATTTT; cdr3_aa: CASSISRQGASTDTQYF
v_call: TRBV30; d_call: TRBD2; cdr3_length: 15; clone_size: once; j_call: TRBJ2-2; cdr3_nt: TGTGCCTGCCGACTAGCGGGGGAAGACACCGGGGAGCTGTTTTTT; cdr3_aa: CACRLAGEDTGELFF